This TCR beta chain was profiled in a study of T cells in Graves' hyperthyroidism and ophthalmopathy. From RNA transcripts, TCR beta CDR3 regions were amplified. The HTBI primer set drove a first-round RT-PCR of the TCR CDR3. MiXCR, run by TCRdb on the multiplex PCR reads, gives a single entry per CDR3 protein. The sample consists of approximately 420,000 distinct CDR3 sequences, approximately 15% of them appearing once. V lost 0 bases and J lost 4, with 9 bases in between. Germline assignment: CDR1 MNHNY and CDR2 SVGAGI (reference sequence). This CDR3 spans 14 amino acids. This clonotype was seen only a few times.

V and J are TRBV6-6 and TRBJ1-2; D possibly corresponds to TRBD1 (5 bases). This clonotype was obtained from a woman aged 18-29 years with Graves' hyperthyroidism. The source material was blood. The CDR3 DNA sequence: TGTGCCAGCAGTTACTCCTCAGGGACCTATGGCTACACCTTC. Protein sequence: CASSYSSGTYGYTF.